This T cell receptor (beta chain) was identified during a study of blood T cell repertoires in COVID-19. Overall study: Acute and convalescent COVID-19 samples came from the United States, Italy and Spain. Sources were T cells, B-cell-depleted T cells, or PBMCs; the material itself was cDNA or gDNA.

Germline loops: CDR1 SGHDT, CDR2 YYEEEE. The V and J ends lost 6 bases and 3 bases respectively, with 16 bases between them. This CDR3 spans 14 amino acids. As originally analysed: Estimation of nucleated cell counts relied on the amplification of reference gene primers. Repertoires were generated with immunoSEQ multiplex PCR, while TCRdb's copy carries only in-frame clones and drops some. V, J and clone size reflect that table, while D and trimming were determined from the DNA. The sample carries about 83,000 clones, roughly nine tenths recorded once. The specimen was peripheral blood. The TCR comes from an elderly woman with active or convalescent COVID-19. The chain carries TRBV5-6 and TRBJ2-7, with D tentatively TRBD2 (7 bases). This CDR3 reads CASNSAGAYYEQYF. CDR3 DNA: TGTGCCAGCAATTCGGCGGGGGCTTACTACGAGCAGTACTTC. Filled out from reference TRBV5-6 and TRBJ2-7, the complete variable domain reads DAGVTQSPTHLIKTRGQQVTLRCSPKSGHDTVSWYQQALGQGPQFIFQYYEEEERQRGNFPDRFSGHQFPNYSSELNVNALLLGDSALYLCASNSAGAYYEQYFGPGTRLTVT.